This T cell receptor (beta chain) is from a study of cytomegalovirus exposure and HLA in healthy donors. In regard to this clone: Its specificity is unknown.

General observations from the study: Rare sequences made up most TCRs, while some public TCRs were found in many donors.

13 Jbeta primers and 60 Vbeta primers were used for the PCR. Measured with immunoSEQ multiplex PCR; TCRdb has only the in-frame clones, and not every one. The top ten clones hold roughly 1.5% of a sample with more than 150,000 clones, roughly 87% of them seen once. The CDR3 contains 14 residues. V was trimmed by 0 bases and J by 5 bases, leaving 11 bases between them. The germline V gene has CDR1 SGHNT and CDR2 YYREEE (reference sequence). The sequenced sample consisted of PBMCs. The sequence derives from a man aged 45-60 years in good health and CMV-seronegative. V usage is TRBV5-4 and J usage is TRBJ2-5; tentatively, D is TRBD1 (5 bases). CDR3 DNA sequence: TGTGCCAGCAGCTTGGACAGGTTCTTCGAGACCCAGTACTTC. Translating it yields CASSLDRFFETQYF.